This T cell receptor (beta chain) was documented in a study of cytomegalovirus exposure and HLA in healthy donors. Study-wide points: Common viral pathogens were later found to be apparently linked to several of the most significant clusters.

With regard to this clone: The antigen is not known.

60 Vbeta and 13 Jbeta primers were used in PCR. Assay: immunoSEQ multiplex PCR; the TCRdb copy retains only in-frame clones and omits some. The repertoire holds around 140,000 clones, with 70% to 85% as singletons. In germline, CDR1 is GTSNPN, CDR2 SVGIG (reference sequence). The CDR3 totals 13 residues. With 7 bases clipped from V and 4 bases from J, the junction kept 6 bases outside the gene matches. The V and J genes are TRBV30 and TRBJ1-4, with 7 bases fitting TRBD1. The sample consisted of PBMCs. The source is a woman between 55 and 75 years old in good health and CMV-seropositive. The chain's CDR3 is CASTGTDNEKLFF. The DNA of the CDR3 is TGTGCCTCCACCGGGACAGATAATGAAAAACTGTTTTTT.